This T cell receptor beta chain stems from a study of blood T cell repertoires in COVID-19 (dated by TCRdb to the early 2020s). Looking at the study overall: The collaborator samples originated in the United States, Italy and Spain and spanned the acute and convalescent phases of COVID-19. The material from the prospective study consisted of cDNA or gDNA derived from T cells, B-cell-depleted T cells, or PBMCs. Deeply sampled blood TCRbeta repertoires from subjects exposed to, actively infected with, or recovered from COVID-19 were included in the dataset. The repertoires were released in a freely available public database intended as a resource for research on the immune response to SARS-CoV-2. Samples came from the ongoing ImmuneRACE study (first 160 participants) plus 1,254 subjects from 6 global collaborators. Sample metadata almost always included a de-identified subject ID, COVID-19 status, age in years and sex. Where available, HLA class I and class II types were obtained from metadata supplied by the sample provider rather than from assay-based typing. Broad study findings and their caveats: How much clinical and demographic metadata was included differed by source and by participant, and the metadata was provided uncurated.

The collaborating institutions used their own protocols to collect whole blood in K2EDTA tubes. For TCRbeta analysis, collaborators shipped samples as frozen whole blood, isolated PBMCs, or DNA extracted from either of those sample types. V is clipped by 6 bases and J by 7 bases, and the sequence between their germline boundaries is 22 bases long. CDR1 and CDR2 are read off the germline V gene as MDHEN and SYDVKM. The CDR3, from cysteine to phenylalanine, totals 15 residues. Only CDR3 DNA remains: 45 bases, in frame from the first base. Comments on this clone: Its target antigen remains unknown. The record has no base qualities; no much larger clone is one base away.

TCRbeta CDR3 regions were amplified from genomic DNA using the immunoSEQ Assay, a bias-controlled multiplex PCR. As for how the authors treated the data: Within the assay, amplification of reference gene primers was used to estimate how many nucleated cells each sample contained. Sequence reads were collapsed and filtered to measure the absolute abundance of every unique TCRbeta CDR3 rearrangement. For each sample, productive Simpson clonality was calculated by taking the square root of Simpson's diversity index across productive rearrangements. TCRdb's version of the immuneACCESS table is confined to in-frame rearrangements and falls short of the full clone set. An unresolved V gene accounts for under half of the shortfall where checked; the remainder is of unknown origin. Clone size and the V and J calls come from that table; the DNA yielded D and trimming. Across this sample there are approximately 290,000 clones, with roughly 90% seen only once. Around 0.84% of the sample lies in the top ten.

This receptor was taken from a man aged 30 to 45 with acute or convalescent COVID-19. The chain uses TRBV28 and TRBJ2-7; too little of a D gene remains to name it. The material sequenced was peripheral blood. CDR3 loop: CASSKVTIELLEQYF. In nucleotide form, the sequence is TGTGCCAGCAGCAAAGTCACCATTGAGTTGTTGGAGCAGTACTTC.